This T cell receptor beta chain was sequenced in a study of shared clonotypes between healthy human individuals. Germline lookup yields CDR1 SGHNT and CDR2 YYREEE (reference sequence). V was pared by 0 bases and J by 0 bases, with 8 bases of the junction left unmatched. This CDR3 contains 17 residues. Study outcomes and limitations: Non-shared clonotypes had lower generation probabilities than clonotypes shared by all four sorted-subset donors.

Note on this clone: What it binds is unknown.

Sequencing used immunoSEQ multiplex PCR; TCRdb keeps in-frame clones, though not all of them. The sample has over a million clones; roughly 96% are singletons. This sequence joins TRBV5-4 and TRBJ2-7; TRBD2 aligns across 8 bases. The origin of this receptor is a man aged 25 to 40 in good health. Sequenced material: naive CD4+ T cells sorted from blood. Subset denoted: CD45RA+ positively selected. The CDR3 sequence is CASSLGGGRPSSYEQYF. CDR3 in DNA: TGTGCCAGCAGCTTGGGCGGCGGGAGGCCGTCCTCCTACGAGCAGTACTTC.